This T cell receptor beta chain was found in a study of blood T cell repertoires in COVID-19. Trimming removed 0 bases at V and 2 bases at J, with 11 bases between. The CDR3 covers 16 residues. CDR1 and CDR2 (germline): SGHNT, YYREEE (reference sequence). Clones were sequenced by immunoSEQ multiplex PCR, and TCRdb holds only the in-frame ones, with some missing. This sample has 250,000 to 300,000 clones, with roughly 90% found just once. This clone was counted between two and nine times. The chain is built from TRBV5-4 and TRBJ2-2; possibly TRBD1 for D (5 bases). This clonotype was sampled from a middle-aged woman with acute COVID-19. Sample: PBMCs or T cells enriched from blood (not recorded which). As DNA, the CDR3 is TGTGCCAGCAGCTTGGGGCGGCAGGGAAACACCGGGGAGCTGTTTTTT. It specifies CASSLGRQGNTGELFF.